The entry below gives a single TCR beta chain sequence along with its context. What it binds is unknown. The sample belongs to a study of T cell responses to AZD1222 COVID-19 vaccine. Whole-study findings and limits: Spike-specific TCR depth and breadth grew after two AZD1222 doses.

The V gene lost 3 bases and the J gene lost 6 bases, with 15 bases spanning the gap. The CDR3 length is 15 residues. Germline CDR1 is SGHNT and CDR2 is YENEEA. The data were produced by immunoSEQ multiplex PCR, yet TCRdb's version contains in-frame clones alone and is incomplete. The table lists approximately 70,000 clones, approximately 88% of them singletons. This clonotype originated in an adult who received the MenACWY meningococcal vaccine as a control. The chain has TRBV11-3 and TRBJ2-1; D not certain. This specimen consisted of peripheral blood, obtained 28 days after the second dose of the MenACWY control vaccine. The CDR3 DNA follows: TGTGCCAGCAGCTTGATGGGGTACAGTTCCAATGAGCAGTTCTTC. It specifies CASSLMGYSSNEQFF.